The TCR beta chain under discussion was sequenced for a study of identical twins. Trimming stripped 5 bases from V and 5 bases from J, with 11 bases between. Germline V gives CDR1 SGHTA, CDR2 FQGNSA. The CDR3 loop spans 13 amino acids. TCRdb reprocessed the 5' RACE reads via MiXCR and lists one record per CDR3 protein. The sample includes 420,000 or so distinct CDR3 sequences, roughly 18% of them seen just once. This clonotype appeared many times. The sample comprised naive T cells sorted from blood. V usage is TRBV7-2 and J usage is TRBJ2-3; D gene uncertain. The sequence was collected from a man aged 50 to 59 in good health. The CDR3 region is CASSPYPGDTQYF. The DNA for the CDR3 is TGTGCCAGCAGCCCTTATCCGGGAGATACGCAGTATTTT.